A selection of T cell receptor beta chains follows, all from one sample in a study of memory CD4+ T cells and cytomegalovirus serostatus. Assay: immunoSEQ multiplex PCR; the TCRdb copy retains only in-frame clones and omits some. This sample has tens of thousands of clones, with over 75% found just once. Sequenced material: memory CD4+ T cells from blood. The receptors shown here come from an adult in good health and CMV-seronegative. CDR3s include the opening cysteine and the closing phenylalanine or tryptophan. The D gene is left open where the match is weak. The size field is filled for only some rows; it gives once, few, many or a size class.

>TRBV30|TRBD1|TRBJ1-4|NA
TGTGCCTGGAATCAGGGGGCTAGTGAAAAACTGTTTTTT
CAWNQGASEKLFF
>TRBV11-2|NA|TRBJ2-2|NA
TGTGCCAGCAGCTCCCAGGAATTGGGGGAGCTGTTTTTT
CASSSQELGELFF
>TRBV27|NA|TRBJ2-5|NA
TGTGCCAGCAGTTTATACAGGGCGCGCCGGGAGACCCAGTACTTC
CASSLYRARRETQYF
>TRBV2|NA|TRBJ1-2|NA
TGTGCCAGCAGGGGTGGACAGCGAGGGGCCTACACCTTC
CASRGGQRGAYTF
>TRBV7-3|NA|TRBJ2-3|NA
TGTGCCAGCAGCTTATTGGGGAGTCTGAGCACAGATACGCAGTATTTT
CASSLLGSLSTDTQYF
>TRBV30|TRBD2|TRBJ2-7|NA
TGTGCCTGGAGCGGCGGGGGGGCGTTAGGCTACGAGCAGTACTTC
CAWSGGGALGYEQYF
>TRBV18|NA|TRBJ2-2|NA
TGTGCCAGCTCACCTAGACCCGGGGAGCTGTTTTTT
CASSPRPGELFF
>TRBV12-5|NA|TRBJ1-6|NA
TGTGCTAGTGGTTTGGCCCCCCGGGGCTTGAGCTCCTATAATTCACCCCTCCACTTT
CASGLAPRGLSSYNSPLHF
>TRBV6-5|NA|TRBJ2-1|NA
TGTGCCAGCAGTCTCGGGGGCGGAGCGGCCAATGAGCAGTTCTTC
CASSLGGGAANEQFF
>TRBV5-6|TRBD1|TRBJ1-5|NA
TGTGCCAGCAGCTTGGATGGGACAGGGGGCCAGCCCCAGCATTTT
CASSLDGTGGQPQHF
>TRBV5-6|NA|TRBJ1-5|NA
TGTGCCAGCAGCTTGGGGGCCAGGGGTGAAAATCAGCCCCAGCATTTT
CASSLGARGENQPQHF
>TRBV18|NA|TRBJ1-1|NA
TGTGCCAGCTCACCACGAGGTTACACTGAAGCTTTCTTT
CASSPRGYTEAFF
>TRBV9|NA|TRBJ1-2|NA
TGTGCCAGCAGCGTAGACGGAAGGGAATCCTATGGCTACACCTTC
CASSVDGRESYGYTF
>TRBV7-8|NA|TRBJ2-3|NA
TGTGCCAGCAGCTCCCGGGACTGGGGGACAGATACGCAGTATTTT
CASSSRDWGTDTQYF
>TRBV15|TRBD2|TRBJ2-1|NA
TGTGCCACCAGCGGCGAGAAAACTAGCGGGGGTTATGGTGAGCAGTTCTTC
CATSGEKTSGGYGEQFF
>TRBV29-1|TRBD1|TRBJ2-5|NA
TGCAGCGTACCGCCTTGGGGACAGATGAAAGAGACCCAGTACTTC
CSVPPWGQMKETQYF
>TRBV11-2|NA|TRBJ2-7|NA
TGTGCCAGCAGCACCAACAGGGCGGACTACGAGCAGTACTTC
CASSTNRADYEQYF
>TRBV4-2|TRBD1|TRBJ2-7|NA
TGTGCCAGCAGCCGGGACAGAAGCTACGAGCAGTACTTC
CASSRDRSYEQYF
>TRBV6-5|NA|TRBJ2-5|NA
TGTGCCAGCAGTGAGATAGGAAGGCAAGAGACCCAGTACTTC
CASSEIGRQETQYF
>TRBV7-9|TRBD1|TRBJ1-5|NA
TGTGCCAGCAGCCCATGGACAGGGGGCGGCAATCAGCCCCAGCATTTT
CASSPWTGGGNQPQHF
>TRBV7-2|NA|TRBJ2-3|few
TGTGCCAGCAGCTTGAGGCAGAGCACAGATACGCAGTATTTT
CASSLRQSTDTQYF
>TRBV9|TRBD2|TRBJ2-7|once
TGTGCCAGCAGCGTAGGACTAGCGGAAACCTACGAGCAGTACTTC
CASSVGLAETYEQYF
>TRBV18|TRBD2|TRBJ2-3|few
TGTGCCAGCTCACCGGGACTAGCGGAAGGGAATACGCAGTATTTT
CASSPGLAEGNTQYF